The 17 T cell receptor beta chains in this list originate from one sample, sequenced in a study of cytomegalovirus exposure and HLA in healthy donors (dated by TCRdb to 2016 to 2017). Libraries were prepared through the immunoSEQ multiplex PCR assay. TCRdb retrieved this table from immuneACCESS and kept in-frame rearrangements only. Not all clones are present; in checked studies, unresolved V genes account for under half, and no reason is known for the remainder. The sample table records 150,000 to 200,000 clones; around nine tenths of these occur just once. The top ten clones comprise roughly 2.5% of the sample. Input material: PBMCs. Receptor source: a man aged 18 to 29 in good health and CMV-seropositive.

The DNA for the CDR3 is TGTGCCAGCAGCCCACTAGGCGCGAGCTCCTACGAGCAGTACTTC. This codes for CASSPLGASSYEQYF. The rearrangement uses TRBV9 and TRBJ2-7; perhaps TRBD2 as D (5 bases). Germline assignment: CDR1 SGDLS and CDR2 YYNGEE. The CDR3 runs to 15 residues. Trimming stripped 4 bases from V and 0 bases from J, with 14 bases between.

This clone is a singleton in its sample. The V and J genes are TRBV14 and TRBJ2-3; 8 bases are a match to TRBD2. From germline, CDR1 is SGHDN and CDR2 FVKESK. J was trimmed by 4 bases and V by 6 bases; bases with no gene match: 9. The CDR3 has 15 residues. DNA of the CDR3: TGTGCCAGCAGTCTTGACGGGGGGGCGGCAGATACGCAGTATTTT. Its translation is CASSLDGGAADTQYF.

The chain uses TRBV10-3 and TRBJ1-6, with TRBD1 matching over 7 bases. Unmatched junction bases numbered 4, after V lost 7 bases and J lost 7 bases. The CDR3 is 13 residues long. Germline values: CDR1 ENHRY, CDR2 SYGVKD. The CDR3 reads CAIKRGQNSPLHF. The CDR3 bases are TGTGCCATCAAAAGGGGACAGAATTCACCCCTCCACTTT.

CDR3 DNA: TGCGCCAGCAGCTTGGATGACGCCTCGGGGGAGCAGTTCTTC. Translation gives CASSLDDASGEQFF. The genes are TRBV5-1 and TRBJ2-1; a weak D match, TRBD2 (5 bases). This CDR3 comprises 14 residues. V lost 0 bases and J 10 bases, leaving 14 bases between the germline ends. Germline V gene data show CDR1 as SGHRS and CDR2 as YFSETQ.

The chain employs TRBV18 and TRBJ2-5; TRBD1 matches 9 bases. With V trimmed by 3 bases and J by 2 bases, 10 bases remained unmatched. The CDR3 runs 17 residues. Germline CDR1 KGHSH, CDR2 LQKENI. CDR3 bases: TGTGCCAGCTCACCGTGGACAGGGGCGATACTACAAGAGACCCAGTACTTC. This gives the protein CASSPWTGAILQETQYF.

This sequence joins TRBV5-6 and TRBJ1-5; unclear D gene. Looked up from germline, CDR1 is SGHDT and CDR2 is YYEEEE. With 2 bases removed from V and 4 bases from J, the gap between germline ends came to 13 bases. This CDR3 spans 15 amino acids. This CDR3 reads CASSFRRAVNQPQHF. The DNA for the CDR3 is TGTGCCAGCAGCTTTCGGAGGGCAGTTAATCAGCCCCAGCATTTT.

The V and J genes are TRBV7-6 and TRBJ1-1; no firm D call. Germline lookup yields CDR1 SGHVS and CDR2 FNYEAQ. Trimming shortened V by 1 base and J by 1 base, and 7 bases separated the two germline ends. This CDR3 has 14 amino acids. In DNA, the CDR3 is TGTGCCAGCAGCTTAGGCGGGCCGAACACTGAAGCTTTCTTT. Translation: CASSLGGPNTEAFF. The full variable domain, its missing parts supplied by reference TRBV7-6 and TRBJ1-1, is GAGVSQSPRYKVTKRGQDVALRCDPISGHVSLYWYRQALGQGPEFLTYFNYEAQQDKSGLPNDRFSAERPEGSISTLTIQRTEQRDSAMYRCASSLGGPNTEAFFGQGTRLTVV.

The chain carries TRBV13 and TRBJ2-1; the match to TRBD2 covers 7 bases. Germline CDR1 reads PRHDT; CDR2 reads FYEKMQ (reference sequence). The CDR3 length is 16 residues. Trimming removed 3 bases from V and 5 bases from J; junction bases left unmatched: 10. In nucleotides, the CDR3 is TGTGCCAGCAGCTTGGGGGGACTACTATTCGACAATGAGCAGTTCTTC. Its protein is CASSLGGLLFDNEQFF.

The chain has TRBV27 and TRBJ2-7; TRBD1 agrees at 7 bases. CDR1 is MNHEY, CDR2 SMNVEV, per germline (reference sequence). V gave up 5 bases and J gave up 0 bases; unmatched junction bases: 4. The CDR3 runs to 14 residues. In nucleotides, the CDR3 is TGTGCCAGCAGTCTGACAGGGAGCTCCTACGAGCAGTACTTC. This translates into CASSLTGSSYEQYF.

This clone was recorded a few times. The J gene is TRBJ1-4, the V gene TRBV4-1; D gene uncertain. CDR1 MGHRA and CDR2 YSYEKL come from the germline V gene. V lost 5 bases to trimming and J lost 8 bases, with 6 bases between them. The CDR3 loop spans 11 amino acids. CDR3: CASSWREKLFF. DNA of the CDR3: TGCGCCAGCAGCTGGAGGGAAAAACTGTTTTTT.

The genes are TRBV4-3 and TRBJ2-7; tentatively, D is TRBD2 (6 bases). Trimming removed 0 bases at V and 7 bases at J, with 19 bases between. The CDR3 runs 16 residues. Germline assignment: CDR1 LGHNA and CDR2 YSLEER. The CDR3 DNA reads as TGCGCCAGCAGCCAAGAGATAGGCGGGATTTTATATGAGCAGTACTTC. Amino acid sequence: CASSQEIGGILYEQYF.

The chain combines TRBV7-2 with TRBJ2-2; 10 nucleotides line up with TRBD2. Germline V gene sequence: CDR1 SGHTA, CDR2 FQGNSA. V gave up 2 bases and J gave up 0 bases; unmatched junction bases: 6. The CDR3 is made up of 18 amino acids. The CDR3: CASSLMPSGGANTGELFF. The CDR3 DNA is TGTGCCAGCAGCTTAATGCCTAGCGGGGGCGCGAACACCGGGGAGCTGTTTTTT. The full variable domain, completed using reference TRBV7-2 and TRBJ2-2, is GAGVSQSPSNKVTEKGKDVELRCDPISGHTALYWYRQSLGQGLEFLIYFQGNSAPDKSGLPSDRFSAERTGGSVSTLTIQRTQQEDSAVYLCASSLMPSGGANTGELFFGEGSRLTVL.

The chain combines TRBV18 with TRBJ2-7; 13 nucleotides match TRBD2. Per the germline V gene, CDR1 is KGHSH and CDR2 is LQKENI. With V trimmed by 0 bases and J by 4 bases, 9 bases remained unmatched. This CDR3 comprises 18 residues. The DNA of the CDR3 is TGTGCCAGCTCACCACCCGTTACTAGCGGGAGGGCCCTGTACGAGCAGTACTTC. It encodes CASSPPVTSGRALYEQYF.

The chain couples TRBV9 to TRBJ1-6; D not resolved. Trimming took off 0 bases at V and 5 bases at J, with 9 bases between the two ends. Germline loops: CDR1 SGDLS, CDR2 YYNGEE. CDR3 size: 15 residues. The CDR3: CASSVDSPHNSPLHF. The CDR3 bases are TGTGCCAGCAGCGTAGATAGTCCCCATAATTCACCCCTCCACTTT.

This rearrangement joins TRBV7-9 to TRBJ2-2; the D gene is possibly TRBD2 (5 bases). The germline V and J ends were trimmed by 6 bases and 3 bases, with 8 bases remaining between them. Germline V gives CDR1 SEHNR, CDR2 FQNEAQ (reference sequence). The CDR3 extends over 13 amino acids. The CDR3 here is CASRDSYTGELFF. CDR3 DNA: TGTGCCAGCAGGGACTCTTACACCGGGGAGCTGTTTTTT. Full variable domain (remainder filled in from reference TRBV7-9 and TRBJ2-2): DTGVSQNPRHKITKRGQNVTFRCDPISEHNRLYWYRQTLGQGPEFLTYFQNEAQLEKSRLLSDRFSAERPKGSFSTLEIQRTEQGDSAMYLCASRDSYTGELFFGEGSRLTVL.

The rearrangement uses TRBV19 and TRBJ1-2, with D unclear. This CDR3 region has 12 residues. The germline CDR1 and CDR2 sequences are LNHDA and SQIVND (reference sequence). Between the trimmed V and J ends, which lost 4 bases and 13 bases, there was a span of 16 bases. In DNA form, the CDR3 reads TGTGCCAGTAGTAATAATAGACCACTACGCACCTTC. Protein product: CASSNNRPLRTF.

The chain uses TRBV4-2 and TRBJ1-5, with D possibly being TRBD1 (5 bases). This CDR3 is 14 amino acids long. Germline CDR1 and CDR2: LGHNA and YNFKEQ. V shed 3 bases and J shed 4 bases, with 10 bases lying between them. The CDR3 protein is CASSQSQENQPQHF. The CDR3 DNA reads TGTGCCAGCAGCCAGTCACAGGAAAATCAGCCCCAGCATTTT.